This T cell receptor beta chain was recovered during a study of blood T cell repertoires in COVID-19. In the study overall: Collection of acute and convalescent COVID-19 samples took place in the United States, Italy and Spain. PBMCs, B-cell-depleted T cells, or T cells provided the cDNA or gDNA that made up the material.

It was during active infection that Seattle patients were enrolled and then longitudinally followed. Original methodology: Amplified reference gene primers provided the basis for estimating nucleated cell counts. The assay was immunoSEQ multiplex PCR, and TCRdb's table has in-frame clones only and misses some. That table furnishes V, J and clone size, whereas the DNA furnished D and trimming. This sample has about 430,000 clones, with around 90% found just once. The germline CDR1 and CDR2 sequences are LNHDA and SQIVND (reference sequence). With 6 bases clipped from V and 4 bases from J, the junction kept 6 bases outside the gene matches. The CDR3 is made up of 15 amino acids.

The sample consisted of peripheral blood. This chain uses TRBV19 with TRBJ2-1, with 10 bases identical to TRBD2. The source of this sequence is a man in his late teens or twenties with COVID-19, enrolled during active disease. The CDR3 protein is CASSRTSGAYNEQFF. In DNA form, the CDR3 reads TGTGCCAGTAGCCGAACTAGCGGGGCTTACAATGAGCAGTTCTTC.